This passage covers 2 T cell receptor beta chains from one sample sequenced in a study of CD8+CD57+ T cells in acquired aplastic anemia. Using genomic DNA as the template, TCR beta VDJ and CDR3 profiling was carried out. TCRdb recomputed calls from the reads with MiXCR, one row per CDR3 protein. The table lists some 290,000 distinct CDR3 sequences, around three fifths of them singletons, with 7% to 9% in the top ten. Sequences were obtained from sorted CD4+, CD8+, or CD8+CD57+ T cells (not recorded which) from PBMCs. The receptor source for this set is a human donor with severe aplastic anemia or a healthy control (not recorded which).

This clonotype was counted only a few times. This chain joins TRBV28 and TRBJ1-2; 7 bases align to TRBD1. V lost 6 bases and J lost 9; bases outside the gene matches: 7. The CDR3 spans 12 residues. The germline CDR1 and CDR2 sequences are MDHEN and SYDVKM. The CDR3 DNA follows: TGTGCCAGCAGATACAGGGGAGAAAGCTACACCTTC. Translation: CASRYRGESYTF.

J is TRBJ1-1 and V is TRBV7-3, with 8 bases matching TRBD1. After removal of 5 bases from V and 8 bases from J, the junction contained 7 bases not matched to a gene. This CDR3 spans 13 amino acids. Germline values: CDR1 SGHTA, CDR2 FQGTGA. CDR3 DNA sequence: TGTGCCAGCAGCCCCTCAGGGGGCGGCGAAGCTTTCTTT. Amino acid sequence: CASSPSGGGEAFF.